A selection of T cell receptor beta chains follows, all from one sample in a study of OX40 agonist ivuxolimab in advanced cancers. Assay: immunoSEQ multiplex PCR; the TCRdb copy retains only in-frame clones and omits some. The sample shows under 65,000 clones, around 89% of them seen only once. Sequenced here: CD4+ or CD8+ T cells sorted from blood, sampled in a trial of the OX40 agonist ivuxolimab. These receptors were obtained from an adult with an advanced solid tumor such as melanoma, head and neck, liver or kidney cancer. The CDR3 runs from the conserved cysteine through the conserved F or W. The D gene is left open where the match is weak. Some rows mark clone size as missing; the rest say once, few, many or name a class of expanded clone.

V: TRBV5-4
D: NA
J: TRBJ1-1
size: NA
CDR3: CASSFDRNTEAFF
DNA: TGTGCCAGCAGCTTTGACAGGAACACTGAAGCTTTCTTT

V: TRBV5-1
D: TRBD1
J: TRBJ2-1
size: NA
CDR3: CASSLGQGWNEQFF
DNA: TGCGCCAGCAGCCTCGGACAGGGGTGGAATGAGCAGTTCTTC

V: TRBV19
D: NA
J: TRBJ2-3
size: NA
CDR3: CASSEVPDTQYF
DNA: TGTGCCAGCTCGGAGGTGCCAGATACGCAGTATTTT

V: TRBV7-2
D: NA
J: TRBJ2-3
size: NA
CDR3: CASSLVPTDTQYF
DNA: TGTGCCAGCAGCTTAGTACCCACAGATACGCAGTATTTT

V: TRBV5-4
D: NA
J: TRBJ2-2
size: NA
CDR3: CASSSRPTVSGELFF
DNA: TGTGCCAGCAGCTCTAGACCCACAGTTTCCGGGGAGCTGTTTTTT

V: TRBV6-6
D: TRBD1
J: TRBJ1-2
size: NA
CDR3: CASSPSTGGYGYTF
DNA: TGTGCCAGCAGCCCCTCGACAGGGGGCTATGGCTACACCTTC

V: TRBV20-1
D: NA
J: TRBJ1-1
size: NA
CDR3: CSFGEGAEAFF
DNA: TGCAGCTTCGGCGAGGGGGCTGAAGCTTTCTTT

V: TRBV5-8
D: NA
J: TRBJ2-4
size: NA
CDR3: CASSSHIQYF
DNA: TGTGCCAGCAGCTCGCACATTCAGTACTTC

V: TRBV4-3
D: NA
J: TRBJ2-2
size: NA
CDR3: CASSQGTVNTGELFF
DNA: TGCGCCAGCAGCCAAGGGACTGTTAACACCGGGGAGCTGTTTTTT

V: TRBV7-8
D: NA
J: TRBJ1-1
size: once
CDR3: CASRPTGLQNTEAFF
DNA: TGTGCCAGCAGACCTACTGGACTGCAGAACACTGAAGCTTTCTTT

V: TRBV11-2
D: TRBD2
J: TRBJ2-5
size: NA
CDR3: CASSLERGVQETQYF
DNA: TGTGCCAGCAGCTTAGAACGGGGGGTACAAGAGACCCAGTACTTC

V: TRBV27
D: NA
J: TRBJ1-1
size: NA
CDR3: CASSLGPLGAEAFF
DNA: TGTGCCAGCAGTTTAGGCCCTCTGGGGGCTGAAGCTTTCTTT

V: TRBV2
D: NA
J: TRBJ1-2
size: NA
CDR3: CASSEARSSLMRGYTF
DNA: TGTGCCAGCAGTGAAGCAAGGTCATCACTCATGAGAGGCTACACCTTC

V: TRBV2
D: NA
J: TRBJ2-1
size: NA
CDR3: CASSEDRSNEQFF
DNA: TGTGCCAGCAGTGAGGACAGATCAAATGAGCAGTTCTTC

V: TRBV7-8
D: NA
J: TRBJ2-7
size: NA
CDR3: CASSSGQLNLYEQYF
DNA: TGTGCCAGCAGCTCCGGACAGCTCAATCTGTACGAGCAGTACTTC

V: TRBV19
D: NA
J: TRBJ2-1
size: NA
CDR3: CASSWGSGYPKQFF
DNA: TGTGCCAGTAGTTGGGGGTCAGGGTATCCCAAGCAGTTCTTC

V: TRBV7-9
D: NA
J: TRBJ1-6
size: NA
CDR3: CASSLSRADSPLHF
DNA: TGTGCCAGCAGCTTAAGCCGGGCTGATTCACCCCTCCACTTT

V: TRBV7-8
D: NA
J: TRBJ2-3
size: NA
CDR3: CASSLVQGPTDTQYF
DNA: TGTGCCAGCAGCTTGGTACAGGGCCCCACAGATACGCAGTATTTT

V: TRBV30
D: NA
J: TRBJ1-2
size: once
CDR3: CAWTGSSNYGYTF
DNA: TGTGCCTGGACAGGGAGCAGTAACTATGGCTACACCTTC

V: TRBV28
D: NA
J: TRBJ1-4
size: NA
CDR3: CASSLGSVFEKLFF
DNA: TGTGCCAGCAGTTTAGGATCCGTTTTCGAAAAACTGTTTTTT

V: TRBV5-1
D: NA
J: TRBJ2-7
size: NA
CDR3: CASSLTGPPDSYEQYF
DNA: TGCGCCAGCAGCTTAACGGGACCTCCGGACTCCTACGAGCAGTACTTC

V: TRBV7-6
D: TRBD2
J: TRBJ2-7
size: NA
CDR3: CASSLRLAGYEQYF
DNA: TGTGCCAGCAGCTTAAGGCTAGCGGGCTACGAGCAGTACTTC

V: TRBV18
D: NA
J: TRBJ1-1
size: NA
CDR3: CASSPERRTEAFF
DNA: TGTGCCAGCTCACCAGAGAGGAGGACTGAAGCTTTCTTT

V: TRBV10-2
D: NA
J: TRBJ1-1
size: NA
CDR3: CASSSGGSWTEAFF
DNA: TGCGCCAGCAGTTCGGGGGGGAGTTGGACTGAAGCTTTCTTT

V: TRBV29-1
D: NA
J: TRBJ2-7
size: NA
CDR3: CSVGMGGAPYEQYF
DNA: TGCAGCGTTGGAATGGGGGGGGCCCCCTACGAGCAGTACTTC

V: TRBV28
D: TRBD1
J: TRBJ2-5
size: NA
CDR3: CASREQGAIWETQYF
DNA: TGTGCCAGCAGGGAACAGGGGGCAATCTGGGAGACCCAGTACTTC

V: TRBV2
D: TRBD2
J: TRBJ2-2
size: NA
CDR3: CASSEARGGTGELFF
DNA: TGTGCCAGCAGTGAAGCACGGGGGGGGACCGGGGAGCTGTTTTTT

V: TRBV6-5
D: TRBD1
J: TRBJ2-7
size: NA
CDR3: CASSTSRTGRWQYF
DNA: TGTGCCAGCAGCACTTCCCGGACAGGGCGATGGCAGTACTTC

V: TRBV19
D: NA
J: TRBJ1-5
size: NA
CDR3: CASSIGRPFLMAQHF
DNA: TGTGCCAGTAGTATAGGCAGACCTTTTCTGATGGCCCAGCATTTT

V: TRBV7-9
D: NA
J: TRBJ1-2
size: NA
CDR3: CASSLGGNNYGYTF
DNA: TGTGCCAGCAGCTTAGGAGGCAACAACTATGGCTACACCTTC

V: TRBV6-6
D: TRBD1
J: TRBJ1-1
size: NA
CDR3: CASSYDRANTEAFF
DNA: TGTGCCAGCAGTTACGACAGGGCGAACACTGAAGCTTTCTTT

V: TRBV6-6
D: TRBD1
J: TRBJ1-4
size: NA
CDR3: CASRDRGSHEKLFF
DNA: TGTGCCAGCAGGGACAGGGGGTCTCATGAAAAACTGTTTTTT

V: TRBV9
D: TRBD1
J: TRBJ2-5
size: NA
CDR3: CASSLSTGGYQETQYF
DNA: TGTGCCAGCAGCCTATCGACAGGGGGGTACCAAGAGACCCAGTACTTC

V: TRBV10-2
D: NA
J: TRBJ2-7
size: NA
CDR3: CASSEPTSKVLYF
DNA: TGCGCCAGCAGTGAGCCTACATCAAAGGTCCTCTACTTC

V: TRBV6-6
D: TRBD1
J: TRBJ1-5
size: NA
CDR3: CASRRQGGQPQHF
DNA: TGTGCCAGCAGGCGACAGGGGGGACAGCCCCAGCATTTT

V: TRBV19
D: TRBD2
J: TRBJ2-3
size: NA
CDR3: CASSPYSGRGGRDTQYF
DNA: TGTGCCAGTAGCCCGTATTCGGGGCGGGGGGGCCGAGATACGCAGTATTTT